This TCR beta chain was captured in a study of T-cell reconstitution after alpha-beta-depleted transplantation in children (dated by TCRdb to the mid-2010s). Background on the whole study: Using TCR repertoire profiling, the study followed T-cell immune reconstitution in a quantitative way in children after TCRalphabeta/CD19-depleted allogeneic hematopoietic cell transplantation.

Trimming leaves V shorter by 2 bases and J shorter by 5 bases, with the junction holding 4 bases beyond the gene matches. The CDR3 sequence holds 14 residues, the cysteine and phenylalanine included. The retained sequence is limited to the CDR3, 42 bases, with the frame set at the first base. The treatment or condition label for this specimen denotes: allogeneic hematopoietic cell transplantation with graft depleted of TCRalphabeta T cells and CD19 B cells. The transplant recipients were children given TCRalphabeta/CD19-depleted allogeneic hematopoietic cell grafts. In regard to this clonotype: The antigen it recognizes is unknown. Per-nucleotide qualities are absent, and no much larger clonotype sits a single base away.

What the authors observed across the whole study: The apparently early recovery of alphabetaT-cell counts about two months after transplant reportedly depended on only several hundred rapidly expanded clones that came from non-depleted graft cells. In some patients, the high TCRbeta diversity seen at day 60 was put down to recipient T cells and intrathymic progenitors that had survived conditioning. Over the following months the frequencies of hyperexpanded clones went down, and after one year T-cell counts and TCRbeta diversity were mostly credited to newly produced T cells.

The library came from PCR. The instrument given in TCRdb is Illumina HiSeq 2500. TCR libraries were prepared with molecular barcoding, using unique molecular identifiers to normalize TCRbeta repertoire quantification. TCRdb took the public reads, trimmed them with fastp at Q25, ran MiXCR for clone calling and kept in-frame beta chains. CDR3 protein sequences are deduplicated, and each keeps its most common genes and DNA. The sample contains about a million distinct CDR3 sequences, less than 30% of them found a single time. In total, the top ten clones hold 28% of the sample. This sequence uses TRBV12-3 or TRBV12-4 and TRBJ2-5; 8 middle bases align to TRBD1. This clonotype was obtained from a boy under two years old who had a stem cell transplant for SCID, so the T cells may come from the graft donor. Sequencing used PBMCs, mostly from graft donor cells, obtained 360 days after TCRalphabeta/CD19-depleted stem cell transplant. CDR3 region: CASSLWTGMETQYF. DNA sequence: TGTGCCAGCAGTTTATGGACAGGGATGGAGACCCAGTACTTC.